This T cell receptor (beta chain) was sequenced in a study of blood T cell repertoires in COVID-19. Study-level information: T cells, B-cell-depleted T cells, or PBMCs supplied cDNA or gDNA.

Source study methods: Researchers report that nucleated cell counts were estimated from reference gene primer amplification. TCRdb keeps only in-frame clones here, not all; method: immunoSEQ multiplex PCR. The D gene and trimming were derived from the DNA, and the V and J assignments and clone size from that table. Among over 200,000 clones listed, roughly nine tenths were seen once. The ends were cut back, 3 bases at V and 4 bases at J, with 13 bases in the middle. Germline CDR1 LGHNA, CDR2 YNFKEQ. The CDR3 covers 14 residues. Participants were aged about 18 to 90 years from approximately 25 US areas.

The J gene is TRBJ2-7, the V gene TRBV4-2; D might be TRBD1 (6 bases). This TCR came from a young man who had recovered from COVID-19. Material for sequencing was PBMCs or T cells enriched from blood (not recorded which). The CDR3 region has the DNA TGTGCCAGCAGCCAGGAACAGGGATTTTACGAGCAGTACTTC. Encoded protein: CASSQEQGFYEQYF.